The present T cell receptor (beta chain) was sequenced within a study of blood T cell repertoires in COVID-19. Study overall: There were acute and convalescent COVID-19 samples, and they came from the United States, Italy and Spain. In each case, the material was cDNA or gDNA derived from T cells, B-cell-depleted T cells, or PBMCs.

V dropped 5 bases and J dropped 10 bases, with 17 bases sitting between them. The CDR3 sequence is 13 residues long. CDR1 and CDR2 from the germline V gene are MNHEY and SVGEGT. Original methodology: Amplification of reference gene primers provided the estimated nucleated cell counts. Sequenced by immunoSEQ multiplex PCR; TCRdb stores in-frame clones only, minus some. V, J and clone size derive from that table, while D and trimming were established from the DNA sequence. Of some 78,000 clones in the sample, about 83% were seen once. Sequences were obtained from peripheral blood. The chain couples TRBV6-2 or TRBV6-3 to TRBJ1-1, with D uncertain. This receptor was taken from a man aged 45 to 65 with acute or convalescent COVID-19. CDR3 DNA: TGTGCCAGCAGTGGTGACAATTCTCAAGCAGCTTTCTTT. This encodes CASSGDNSQAAFF.